The text below deals with one TCR beta chain. Its antigen is undetermined. These data belong to a study of beta chain features in type 1 diabetes. Study-wide background: All samples combined gave about 100 million sorted cells for examination. Study findings and constraints: Patients with Type 1 diabetes showed moderately but significantly shorter TCRB CDR3s in all four CD4+ subsets. Within patients, naive, central memory and Treg TCRB repertoires seemed more similar than within healthy donors. For patients and controls alike, PCR might favor shorter templates to the same degree.

CD45RO/CCR7/CD25/CD127/CD95/CD27 separated CD4+ naive, central memory, regulatory and stem cell-like memory cells by sorting. As every portion of the isolated RNA was reverse transcribed, the sequencing read expressed TCRB transcripts. Assay: immunoSEQ multiplex PCR; the TCRdb copy retains only in-frame clones and omits some. Here the sample spans approximately 140,000 clones, approximately 9% being singletons. Germline loops: CDR1 GTSNPN, CDR2 SVGIG (reference sequence). V lost 0 bases, J lost 7 bases, and 10 bases lay in between. CDR3 length equals 13 residues. The source is a man aged 25-45 years with type 1 diabetes. Sequencing input: central memory CD4+ T cells from blood. The V call is TRBV30, the J call TRBJ2-1; D is undetermined. In nucleotides, the CDR3 is TGTGCCTGGAGTGTACTATCAGTTAATGAGCAGTTCTTC. Translating gives CAWSVLSVNEQFF.